A selection of T cell receptor beta chains follows, all from one sample in a study of tumour-infiltrating T cells in Burkitt lymphoma. The repertoire was sequenced with immunoSEQ multiplex PCR; TCRdb's copy has only in-frame clones and lacks some. The sample includes approximately 1,200 clones, less than 15% of them seen just once. What was sequenced was tumor tissue. These receptors originate from a human donor with Burkitt lymphoma. Each CDR3 is given with its conserved first and last residue. The order of the fields is clone size, J gene, D gene, V gene, CDR3 protein, CDR3 DNA. The D gene is left open where the match is weak. Expanded clones are given a class, and other clones once, few, many or no size at all.

-	TRBJ1-1	-	TRBV13	CASSWGPAEACF	TGTGCCAGCAGCTGGGGACCCGCTGAAGCGTGCTTT
-	TRBJ1-1	-	TRBV4-1	CASSQDSDARFTGAFF	TGCGCCAGCAGCCAAGATTCCGACGCCCGGTTCACGGGAGCTTTCTTT
-	TRBJ1-5	-	TRBV19	CASSRGMYSNQPQHF	TGTGCCAGTAGTAGGGGAATGTATAGCAATCAGCCCCAGCATTTT
-	TRBJ1-1	-	TRBV27	CVSSLSSGVWTEAFF	TGTGTCAGCAGTTTATCGAGCGGGGTATGGACTGAAGCTTTCTTT
large	TRBJ1-5	-	TRBV9	CASSATGNQPQHF	TGTGCCAGCAGCGCGACAGGCAATCAGCCCCAGCATTTT
-	TRBJ1-1	-	TRBV27	CASSLGAPGSTEAFF	TGTGCCAGCAGTTTAGGGGCGCCGGGTAGCACTGAAGCTTTCTTT
large	TRBJ1-2	-	TRBV7-6	CASSLVSDGYTF	TGTGCCAGCAGCTTAGTTTCCGATGGCTACACCTTC
-	TRBJ2-6	-	TRBV4-3	CASSQGTGANVLTF	TGCGCCAGCAGCCAAGGGACTGGGGCCAACGTCCTGACTTTC
-	TRBJ1-4	TRBD1	TRBV7-8	CASSPDSLFGTANEKLFF	TGTGCCAGCAGCCCAGACTCCTTATTCGGGACAGCGAATGAAAAACTGTTTTTT
once	TRBJ2-6	-	TRBV9	CASSVFSGANVLTF	TGTGCCAGCAGCGTATTCTCTGGGGCCAACGTCCTGACTTTC
few	TRBJ1-1	-	TRBV5-1	CASTPSGTTNTEAFF	TGCGCCAGCACCCCTTCAGGGACCACGAACACTGAAGCTTTCTTT
-	TRBJ2-3	TRBD1	TRBV9	CASSDDRVDTQYF	TGTGCCAGCAGCGATGACAGGGTAGATACGCAGTATTTT
-	TRBJ2-7	TRBD1	TRBV7-9	CASSPPDRGGPGEQYF	TGTGCCAGCAGCCCCCCCGACAGGGGAGGCCCCGGCGAGCAGTACTTC
-	TRBJ2-3	TRBD1	TRBV9	CASGQGHTDTQYF	TGTGCCAGTGGACAGGGACACACAGATACGCAGTATTTT
-	TRBJ2-7	TRBD2	TRBV7-3	CASSGVAGGNEQYF	TGTGCCAGCTCGGGAGTAGCGGGAGGTAACGAGCAGTACTTC
-	TRBJ1-4	-	TRBV2	CASSEASFTTDGEKLFF	TGTGCCAGCAGTGAAGCGAGCTTTACCACAGACGGGGAAAAACTGTTTTTT
-	TRBJ1-2	TRBD1	TRBV5-1	CASSSDRRKEGYTF	TGCGCCAGCAGCTCGGACAGGAGAAAGGAAGGCTACACCTTC
few	TRBJ2-3	-	TRBV14	CASSQEDNQFTDTQYF	TGTGCCAGCAGCCAAGAAGACAACCAATTCACAGATACGCAGTATTTT
-	TRBJ2-1	TRBD2	TRBV29-1	CSVVGGSSYNEQFF	TGCAGCGTTGTGGGCGGGAGCTCCTACAATGAGCAGTTCTTC
-	TRBJ2-1	-	TRBV7-6	CASSLLRDPSYNEQFF	TGTGCCAGCAGCTTGTTGAGGGACCCCTCCTACAATGAGCAGTTCTTC
-	TRBJ1-1	-	TRBV2	CASGGLMSMNTEAFF	TGTGCCAGCGGAGGGCTTATGTCGATGAACACTGAAGCTTTCTTT
few	TRBJ2-7	-	TRBV5-1	CASSRESTRVSYEQYF	TGCGCCAGCAGCCGAGAAAGCACTAGGGTCTCCTACGAGCAGTACTTC
few	TRBJ1-4	-	TRBV13	CASSLTDSTREKLFF	TGTGCCAGCAGCCTCACGGACAGTACCCGTGAAAAACTGTTTTTT
-	TRBJ2-1	-	TRBV7-8	CASSNTEGNSYNEQFF	TGTGCCAGCAGCAACACGGAGGGGAACTCCTACAATGAGCAGTTCTTC
-	TRBJ1-1	TRBD1	TRBV7-3	CASSQTTGLMNTEAFF	TGTGCCAGCAGCCAAACGACAGGGCTTATGAACACTGAAGCTTTCTTT
few	TRBJ2-7	TRBD1	TRBV5-6	CASSPPPGQGGYEQYF	TGTGCCAGCAGCCCTCCACCGGGACAGGGAGGCTACGAGCAGTACTTC
-	TRBJ2-5	-	TRBV21-1	CASSKAIRTELIETQYF	TGTGCCAGCAGCAAAGCCATAAGGACCGAGTTGATAGAGACCCAGTACTTC
large	TRBJ2-7	-	TRBV9	CASSPVSSSYEQYF	TGTGCCAGCTCCCCTGTGAGTAGCTCCTACGAGCAGTACTTC
few	TRBJ1-1	-	TRBV27	CASSTGNTEAFF	TGTGCCAGCAGTACAGGGAACACTGAAGCTTTCTTT
few	TRBJ1-2	-	TRBV15	CATSRDPRFSDNYGYTF	TGTGCCACCAGCAGAGATCCCCGTTTTTCAGATAACTATGGCTACACCTTC